This T cell receptor beta chain was identified in a study of blood T cell repertoires in COVID-19. The data were produced by immunoSEQ multiplex PCR, yet TCRdb's version contains in-frame clones alone and is incomplete. The repertoire consists of about 170,000 clones, with about 83% occurring once and the leading ten covering 2% to 2.5%. Trimming pared 0 bases from V and 4 bases from J, leaving 13 bases between. The CDR3 runs 16 residues. CDR1 is LGHDT, CDR2 YNNKEL, per germline (reference sequence). The TCR sequence derives from a woman of 80 years or more with acute or convalescent COVID-19. The sequencing input was peripheral blood. This rearrangement joins TRBV3-1 (or the pseudogene TRBV3-2) to TRBJ1-3; the D gene is possibly TRBD1 (6 bases). DNA for the CDR3: TGTGCCAGCAGCCAAGAAAAAGGGGGAAGAGGAAACACCATATATTTT. Its protein is CASSQEKGGRGNTIYF.